The source of this T cell receptor (beta chain) is a study of blood T cell repertoires in COVID-19. Study-wide background: Sample material is recorded as cDNA or gDNA derived from T cells, B-cell-depleted T cells, or PBMCs.

Source study methods: Reference gene primer amplification in the assay estimated nucleated cell counts. The data were produced by immunoSEQ multiplex PCR, yet TCRdb's version contains in-frame clones alone and is incomplete. The V and J calls and clone size are taken from that table; D and trimming were inferred from the DNA. The sample lists under 250,000 clones; under 85% were seen once. The sample comprised peripheral blood. The TCR originated in a young man who had recovered from COVID-19.

The CDR3 DNA reads as TGTGCCAGTAGTATCGCCGGGACAGATGAACGCTCTGGGGCCAACGTCCTGACTTTC. Amino acids: CASSIAGTDERSGANVLTF. This rearrangement joins TRBV19 to TRBJ2-6; TRBD1 matches 7 bases. Per the germline V gene, CDR1 is LNHDA and CDR2 is SQIVND (reference sequence). The CDR3 contains 19 residues. The ends lost 3 bases at V and 0 bases at J; junction bases unmatched: 11.